This T cell receptor beta chain was recovered during a study of cytotoxic CD8 clonotypes in ibrutinib-treated CLL. Study-wide points: Sustained-remission and progressing patients diverged in sampling times.

Trimming removed 7 bases at V and 7 bases at J, with 13 bases between. Germline CDR1 reads SNHLY; CDR2 reads FYNNEI. This CDR3 region has 13 residues. This clone is classed as medium-sized (0.01 to 0.1%). No antigen is known for it. Deep sequencing aimed at 1 in 200,000 to 1 in 1 million T cells' resolution. Profiling relied on immunoSEQ multiplex PCR, and the TCRdb table lists in-frame clones only, not all of them. Of 150,000 or so clones listed, 76% were seen once; the top ten hold around 5%. The specimen was PBMCs, collected after 24 months of ibrutinib treatment. The TCR comes from a human donor with chronic lymphocytic leukemia. This chain uses TRBV2 with TRBJ2-2; D might be TRBD1 or TRBD2, each matching 6 bases. The CDR3 DNA follows: TGTGCCAGCACCCCGGGGGCGGGCGGGGAGCTGTTTTTT. Translating it yields CASTPGAGGELFF.